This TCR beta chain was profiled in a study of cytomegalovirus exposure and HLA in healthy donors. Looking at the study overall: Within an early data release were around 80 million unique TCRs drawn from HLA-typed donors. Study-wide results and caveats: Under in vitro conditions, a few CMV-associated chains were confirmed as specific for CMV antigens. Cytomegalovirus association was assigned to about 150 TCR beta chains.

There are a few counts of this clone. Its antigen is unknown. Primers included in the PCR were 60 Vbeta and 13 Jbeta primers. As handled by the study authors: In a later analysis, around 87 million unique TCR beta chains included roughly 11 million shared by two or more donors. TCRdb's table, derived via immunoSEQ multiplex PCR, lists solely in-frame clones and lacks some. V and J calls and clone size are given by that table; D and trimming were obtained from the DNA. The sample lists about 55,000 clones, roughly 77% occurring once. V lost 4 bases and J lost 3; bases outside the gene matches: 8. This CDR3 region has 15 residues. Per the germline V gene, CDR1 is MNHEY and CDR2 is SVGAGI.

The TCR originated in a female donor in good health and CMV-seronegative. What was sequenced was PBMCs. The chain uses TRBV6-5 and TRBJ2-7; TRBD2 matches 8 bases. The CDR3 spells CASSFLAGGNYEQYF. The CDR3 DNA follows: TGTGCCAGCAGTTTCCTTGCGGGGGGAAACTACGAGCAGTACTTC.